The sequence of this T cell receptor (beta chain) was determined in a study of early T cells in non-severe SARS-CoV-2 infection. Study-level information: Chains were unpaired, as sequencing was done on bulk RNA from unsorted whole blood.

This CDR3 has 14 amino acids. V shed 4 bases and J shed 7 bases, with 16 bases lying between them. CDR1 and CDR2 from the germline V gene are LGHDT and YNNKEL (reference sequence). Study results and caveats: Missing private and CD4 specificities, VDJdb matching favored anti-spike CD8 responses.

As regards this clonotype: Its antigen is undetermined.

Attachment of unique molecular identifiers to individual cDNA molecules was performed. One entry per CDR3 protein results from TCRdb running MiXCR on the 5' RACE reads. The sample yields tens of thousands of distinct CDR3 sequences, 15% seen once. The chain links TRBV3-1 to TRBJ2-5, with D maybe TRBD2 (6 bases). Sequenced material: whole blood. This sequence was found in an adult who was a healthcare worker with PCR-confirmed SARS-CoV-2 infection or an uninfected control (not recorded which). The CDR3 protein is CASSLGLLGGTQYF. CDR3 DNA: TGTGCCAGCAGCCTGGGACTCCTAGGAGGGACCCAGTACTTC.